What follows are 27 T cell receptor beta chains derived from one specimen sequenced in a study of T cell repertoires in cytomegalovirus infection. Via MiXCR, TCRdb re-called the reads, giving one row per CDR3 protein. The top ten hold around 13% of the sample, which has around 450,000 distinct CDR3 sequences, 30% to 40% seen once. Material for sequencing was PBMCs. The receptors here all came from a human donor in good health (CMV status not recorded). Some clones in this sample may be carry-over from other donors' samples.

This clonotype showed up just a few times. The chain recombines TRBV7-6 with TRBJ2-3; TRBD2 agrees at 10 bases. The CDR3 sequence is 20 residues long. Trimming removed 5 bases from V and 1 base from J; junction bases left unmatched: 18. CDR1 SGHVS and CDR2 FNYEAQ come from the germline V gene. The CDR3 is CASSRTTSGRGTVGTDTQYF. The CDR3 DNA reads as TGTGCCAGCAGCCGGACGACTAGCGGGCGGGGGACGGTAGGCACAGATACGCAGTATTTT.

The V and J genes are TRBV6-2 or TRBV6-3 and TRBJ2-2; TRBD1 or TRBD2 may be the D gene (5 bases each). Germline V lookup: CDR1 MNHEY, CDR2 SVGEGT. V was clipped by 0 bases and J by 5 bases, with 13 bases between them. The CDR3 loop spans 16 amino acids. The CDR3 DNA is TGTGCCAGCAGTTACTCTACGGGGCCGGGGACCGGGGAGCTGTTTTTT. Translating it yields CASSYSTGPGTGELFF.

This clonotype was detected only a few times. This chain links TRBV7-2 with TRBJ2-2, with 9 bases aligning to TRBD2. V lost 6 bases to trimming and J lost 6 bases; unmatched junction nucleotides: 5. Germline V gives CDR1 SGHTA, CDR2 FQGNSA. The CDR3 runs to 14 residues. The CDR3 sequence is CASSTLAGAGELFF. The DNA for the CDR3 is TGTGCCAGCAGTACTTTAGCGGGGGCCGGGGAGCTGTTTTTT.

The gene calls are TRBV7-9 and TRBJ2-1; D gene ambiguous. Germline loops: CDR1 SEHNR, CDR2 FQNEAQ (reference sequence). The CDR3 runs 13 residues. V lost 4 bases to trimming and J lost 8 bases, with 12 bases between them. The CDR3, as DNA: TGTGCCAGCAGCTCTCCCCGCTCGCATGAGCAGTTCTTC. This translates into CASSSPRSHEQFF.

The J gene is TRBJ2-1, the V gene TRBV7-2; no clear D. Germline V lookup: CDR1 SGHTA, CDR2 FQGNSA. The CDR3 spans 12 residues. The CDR3 region has the DNA TGTGCAGGCAGCTTAGGTCACAATGAGCAGTTCTTC. The encoded protein is CAGSLGHNEQFF.

V and J are TRBV19 and TRBJ2-7, with D tentatively TRBD1 (6 bases). CDR1 LNHDA and CDR2 SQIVND come from the germline V gene (reference sequence). The CDR3 consists of 18 residues. The V and J ends lost 4 bases and 6 bases respectively, with 28 bases between them. DNA for the CDR3: TGTGCCAGTAGTAACTCCAGGGGCGGCAACTTGAGGAGCGGCGAGCAGTACTTC. It is translated as CASSNSRGGNLRSGEQYF.

The chain couples TRBV23-1 to TRBJ2-4, with 15 nucleotides matching TRBD2. TRBV23-1 counts as an open reading frame of uncertain function. The CDR3 totals 20 residues. Germline trimming cut 4 bases from V and 0 bases from J; bases unmatched to any gene: 10. CDR3 DNA sequence: TGCGCCAGCAGTCGGGCCGGACTAGCGGGGGGGTTTGGAGCCAAAAACATTCAGTACTTC. This sequence encodes CASSRAGLAGGFGAKNIQYF.

The rearrangement uses TRBV12-3 or TRBV12-4 and TRBJ1-1; D gene uncertain. The CDR3 has 13 amino acids. Between the trimmed V and J ends, which lost 2 bases and 5 bases, there was a span of 9 bases. CDR3 DNA: TGTGCCAGCAGTTTAACCCAAGCGACTGAAGCTTTCTTT. It yields the protein CASSLTQATEAFF.

This clonotype was found many times. The chain links TRBV7-2 to TRBJ1-2; TRBD1 agrees at 7 bases. Trimming took 5 bases from V and 2 from J; bases not matched to a gene: 8. Per the germline V gene, CDR1 is SGHTA and CDR2 is FQGNSA. The length of the CDR3 is 15 residues. CDR3 coding DNA: TGTGCCAGCAGCCCCCAGACAGGGTCGAACTATGGCTACACCTTC. Residues: CASSPQTGSNYGYTF.

At least ten counts were recorded for this clonotype. The chain recombines TRBV7-8 with TRBJ2-2, with unresolved D. The CDR3 is 14 amino acids. The V and J ends lost 5 bases and 3 bases respectively, with 10 bases between them. The germline V gene has CDR1 SGHVS and CDR2 FQNEAQ. CDR3 sequence: CASSAQLDTGELFF. The CDR3 DNA reads TGTGCCAGCAGCGCCCAACTCGACACCGGGGAGCTGTTTTTT.

The rearrangement links TRBV19 to TRBJ1-5; 7 bases agree with TRBD1. V shed 1 base and J 4 bases; nucleotides not matched to a gene: 4. This CDR3 is built from 15 residues. Germline CDR1 is LNHDA and CDR2 is SQIVND (reference sequence). As DNA, the CDR3 is TGTGCCAGTAGTATAGGAGGACAGGTTAATCAGCCCCAGCATTTT. Its protein product is CASSIGGQVNQPQHF.

Turning to this clonotype: A much more abundant neighbour one base away suggests this may be a read error. The chain uses TRBV4-1 and TRBJ2-7; D is perhaps TRBD2 (6 bases). Germline assignment: CDR1 MGHRA and CDR2 YSYEKL. Trimming removed 2 bases at V and 3 bases at J, with 14 bases between. The CDR3 is 15 amino acids. The CDR3: CASSQLVTSSYEQYF. In nucleotides, the CDR3 is TGCGCCAGCAGCCAACTCGTGACTAGTAGCTACGAGCAGTACTTC.

The sample holds a few counts of this clonotype. The J gene is TRBJ1-3, the V gene TRBV20-1; TRBD1 matches at 9 bases. The length of the CDR3 is 16 residues. J lost 0 bases, V lost 3 bases, and 6 bases had no gene match. Germline V gene lookup returns CDR1 DFQATT and CDR2 SNEGSKA (reference sequence). The CDR3 is CSASAGTGYSGNTIYF. CDR3 DNA sequence: TGCAGTGCTAGTGCCGGGACAGGGTACTCTGGAAACACCATATATTTT.

The chain employs TRBV7-9 and TRBJ2-3; D is undetermined. CDR1 and CDR2 from the germline V gene are SEHNR and FQNEAQ (reference sequence). Trimming cost V 4 bases and J 1 base, with 9 bases left between them. This CDR3 has 14 amino acids. The CDR3 nucleotides read TGTGCCAGCAGCTACGACACTGGCACAGATACGCAGTATTTT. It yields the protein CASSYDTGTDTQYF.

This chain joins TRBV3-1 and TRBJ1-3; 9 bases map to TRBD1. The CDR3 has 16 residues. The germline gives CDR1 LGHDT, CDR2 YNNKEL (reference sequence). The V and J ends lost 2 bases and 1 base, in that order; junction bases with no gene match: 3. DNA for the CDR3: TGTGCCAGCAGCCAACCGGGACAGGGATCTGGAAACACCATATATTTT. Protein product: CASSQPGQGSGNTIYF.

Points on this clonotype: A much larger clone lies one base from this, so it may be a read error. This rearrangement joins TRBV11-3 to TRBJ2-3; TRBD2 agrees at 7 bases. CDR1 SGHNT and CDR2 YENEEA come from the germline V gene. The CDR3 covers 15 residues. CDR3 amino acids: CSSSLSSGETDTQYF. CDR3 DNA: TGTTCCAGCAGCCTCTCCAGCGGGGAGACAGATACGCAGTATTTT. Combining the CDR3 with reference TRBV11-3 and TRBJ2-3 gives the whole variable domain EAGVVQSPRYKIIEKKQPVAFWCNPISGHNTLYWYLQNLGQGPELLIRYENEEAVDDSQLPKDRFSAERLKGVDSTLKIQPAELGDSAVYLCSSSLSSGETDTQYFGPGTRLTVL.

This clonotype was detected only a few times. The chain uses TRBV7-9 and TRBJ1-1, with D perhaps matching TRBD1 (5 bases). V dropped 7 bases and J dropped 7 bases, with 16 bases sitting between them. The CDR3 consists of 13 residues. Germline CDR1 and CDR2: SEHNR and FQNEAQ (reference sequence). The CDR3, as DNA: TGTGCCAGCATCCCCAGCGGGGGGGGTGAAGCTTTCTTT. Translating it yields CASIPSGGGEAFF.

This clonotype was seen a handful of times. The chain uses TRBV5-6 and TRBJ2-1; D gene ambiguous. The CDR3 extends over 14 amino acids. V lost 2 bases and J lost 5, with 11 bases in between. Germline assignment: CDR1 SGHDT and CDR2 YYEEEE. CDR3 sequence (DNA): TGTGCCAGCAGCTTAAATCGGTTGAACAATGAGCAGTTCTTC. Translation gives CASSLNRLNNEQFF.

The table lists this clonotype with a few counts. The rearrangement joins TRBV2 to TRBJ2-1; 9 positions match TRBD1. This CDR3 is built from 17 residues. Germline CDR1 and CDR2: SNHLY and FYNNEI. J gave up 3 bases and V 4 bases, and 10 bases lay outside the gene matches. The DNA for the CDR3 is TGTGCCAGCAGTGGTCCCGGGACAGGGACGAGCTACAATGAGCAGTTCTTC. Its protein is CASSGPGTGTSYNEQFF.

The rearrangement links TRBV3-1 to TRBJ2-2, with 7 bases fitting TRBD2. This CDR3 comprises 15 residues. Trimming removed 4 bases from V and 2 bases from J; junction bases left unmatched: 4. Germline values: CDR1 LGHDT, CDR2 YNNKEL (reference sequence). CDR3 bases: TGTGCCAGCAGCCTTCGGGGGGATAACACCGGGGAGCTGTTTTTT. This sequence encodes CASSLRGDNTGELFF.

This clonotype was counted a few times. J is TRBJ2-1 and V is TRBV19; D is possibly TRBD1 (6 bases). Germline V CDR1 and CDR2: LNHDA, SQIVND (reference sequence). The V end lost 3 bases, the J end lost 12 bases, and 15 bases lay between the germline ends. This CDR3 is built from 13 residues. In DNA, the CDR3 is TGTGCCAGTAGTATGGGGGCTAGTGTATTGCAGTTCTTC. Residues: CASSMGASVLQFF.

This clonotype was recorded a few times. The CDR3 DNA sequence: TGTGCCAGCAGTGAAGCCCGGAGGAAAAACATTCAGTACTTC. Translation gives CASSEARRKNIQYF. The genes are TRBV6-1 and TRBJ2-4, with D possibly matching TRBD2 (5 bases). This CDR3 comprises 14 residues. The V end was cut by 0 bases, the J end by 4 bases, with 7 bases between. Germline V gene sequence: CDR1 MNHNS, CDR2 SASEGT.

This chain joins TRBV6-6 and TRBJ2-3, with 12 nucleotides matching TRBD2. Germline V gene data show CDR1 as MNHNY and CDR2 as SVGAGI (reference sequence). This CDR3 has 15 residues. V dropped 8 bases and J dropped 4; count of bases not matched to a gene: 7. The CDR3 region is CASVGLAGMADTQYF. DNA for the CDR3: TGTGCCAGCGTTGGACTAGCGGGGATGGCAGATACGCAGTATTTT.

This clonotype was picked up a small number of times. The rearrangement joins TRBV7-2 to TRBJ2-2, with D possibly TRBD1 on 6 matching bases. The V end was cut by 6 bases, the J end by 7 bases, with 15 bases between. There are 14 residues in the CDR3. Germline V gene sequence: CDR1 SGHTA, CDR2 FQGNSA. CDR3 nucleotides: TGTGCCAGCAGATCGACAGGCCGACTCGGGGAGCTGTTTTTT. Its protein is CASRSTGRLGELFF.

The table lists this clonotype with many counts. The chain recombines TRBV7-8 with TRBJ2-3; TRBD2 is a possible D gene (5 bases). V lost 5 bases, J lost 4 bases, and 25 bases lay in between. Germline CDR1 SGHVS, CDR2 FQNEAQ. The CDR3 is made up of 18 amino acids. The DNA of the CDR3 is TGTGCCAGCAGCCCCCGGCCTGGAGGCTCCAACCCCCCAGATACGCAGTATTTT. It codes for CASSPRPGGSNPPDTQYF. The variable domain in full, with the rest retrieved from reference TRBV7-8 and TRBJ2-3, is GAGVSQSPRYKVAKRGQDVALRCDPISGHVSLFWYQQALGQGPEFLTYFQNEAQLDKSGLPSDRFFAERPEGSVSTLKIQRTQQEDSAVYLCASSPRPGGSNPPDTQYFGPGTRLTVL.

This chain joins TRBV20-1 and TRBJ2-4, with TRBD2 matching over 10 bases. The germline V gene has CDR1 DFQATT and CDR2 SNEGSKA (reference sequence). The CDR3 spans 17 residues. V shed 2 bases and J 0 bases; nucleotides not matched to a gene: 7. CDR3 region: CSARWLAGALAKNIQYF. CDR3 DNA: TGCAGTGCTAGATGGCTAGCGGGGGCTCTAGCCAAAAACATTCAGTACTTC.

V gene TRBV12-3 or TRBV12-4 combines with J gene TRBJ2-1, with 12 bases that match TRBD2. V lost 5 bases, J lost 1 base, and 9 bases stayed unmatched. The CDR3 has 18 amino acids. CDR3 DNA sequence: TGTGCCAGCAGTCCACTAGCGGGGGGCCCGACGTCCTACAATGAGCAGTTCTTC. As protein: CASSPLAGGPTSYNEQFF.